This entry lists 24 T cell receptor beta chains sequenced from one sample in a study of Graves' ophthalmopathy and Graves' hyperthyroidism. As the template, RNA transcripts were used to amplify TCR beta CDR3 regions. An opening RT-PCR round employed HTBI primers and preceded a second-round multiplex PCR. TCRdb used MiXCR to reprocess the multiplex PCR reads, holding one entry per CDR3 protein. Among over a million distinct CDR3 sequences, 36% were seen once, and the ten largest hold approximately 10%. The sequenced sample consisted of peripheral blood or thyroid tissue (not recorded which). The receptors were gathered from an adult man with Graves' hyperthyroidism.

This clonotype has just a few counts. Since no conserved phenylalanine or tryptophan closes the CDR3, a read error is the likely cause. It is unclear where the CDR3 begins or ends on the DNA, so no DNA is shown, and the CDR3 is as TCRdb lists it. The V call is TRBV10-3, the J call TRBJ2-5; the table's D gene call, TRBD1, was not cross checked with the DNA. Germline V lookup: CDR1 ENHRY, CDR2 SYGVKD. The CDR3 is 17 residues long, ends included. CDR3 loop: CAISEFGDRGIGYTFGS.

This clonotype was recorded many times. The V gene is TRBV5-5, the J gene TRBJ1-2; weak D call: TRBD1 (5 bases). The V gene's germline CDR1 is SGHKS and CDR2 YYEKEE (reference sequence). Trimming stripped 1 base from V and 4 bases from J, with 20 bases between. The CDR3 is 17 residues long. CDR3 protein: CASSLISSGTGAYGYTF. The DNA for the CDR3 is TGTGCCAGCAGCTTGATATCCTCCGGGACCGGGGCCTATGGCTACACCTTC.

This clonotype occurred a few times. This chain joins TRBV7-9 and TRBJ1-4; no clear D. Germline lookup yields CDR1 SEHNR and CDR2 FQNEAQ (reference sequence). There are 15 residues in the CDR3. Trimming cost V 1 base and J 6 bases, with 12 bases left between them. The CDR3 here is CASSLDGLRDEKLFF. The DNA for the CDR3 is TGTGCCAGCAGCTTAGATGGGCTGCGCGATGAAAAACTGTTTTTT. The variable domain in full, completed from reference TRBV7-9 and TRBJ1-4, reads DTGVSQNPRHKITKRGQNVTFRCDPISEHNRLYWYRQTLGQGPEFLTYFQNEAQLEKSRLLSDRFSAERPKGSFSTLEIQRTEQGDSAMYLCASSLDGLRDEKLFFGSGTQLSVL.

This clonotype was counted a single time. This rearrangement joins TRBV10-2 to TRBJ1-1; TRBD1 aligns across 9 bases. The junction had 20 bases not matched to a gene; V was cut back by 6 bases and J by 3 bases. Germline V gives CDR1 WSHSY, CDR2 SAAADI. CDR3 size: 19 residues. The DNA of the CDR3 is TGCGCCAGCAGCTTGGCCGCGTGGGGACAGGGCGAAGAGGACACTGAAGCTTTCTTT. This sequence encodes CASSLAAWGQGEEDTEAFF.

Of note for this clonotype: At one of its ends the junction is not consistent with the germline gene, which may arise from a read error. The chain has TRBV29-1 and TRBJ2-6; the match to TRBD1 covers 7 bases. Germline V gene data show CDR1 as SQVTM and CDR2 as ANQGSEA. The CDR3 is made up of 13 amino acids. The DNA of the CDR3 is TGCAGCGTTGAAGCCCAGGGGGACAACGTCCTGACTTTC. It yields the protein CSVEAQGDNVLTF.

The chain carries TRBV30 and TRBJ2-5; no clear D. CDR3 length: 11 residues. CDR1 GTSNPN and CDR2 SVGIG come from the germline V gene (reference sequence). The germline V and J ends were trimmed by 0 bases and 4 bases, with 3 bases remaining between them. CDR3 in amino acids: CAWSVPETQYF. The CDR3 region has the DNA TGTGCCTGGAGTGTACCAGAGACCCAGTACTTC. Variable domain in full (rest from reference TRBV30 and TRBJ2-5): SQTIHQWPATLVQPVGSPLSLECTVEGTSNPNLYWYRQAAGRGLQLLFYSVGIGQISSEVPQNLSASRPQDRQFILSSKKLLLSDSGFYLCAWSVPETQYFGPGTRLLVL.

Comments on this clonotype: A junction boundary mismatches the germline segment, possibly from a read error. V is TRBV10-3 and J is TRBJ1-5, with TRBD1 matching over 7 bases. The CDR3 spans 19 residues. The V gene's germline CDR1 is ENHRY and CDR2 SYGVKD. The CDR3 loop is CASSSPGRPGTAVVQPQHF. The DNA for the CDR3 is TGTGCCAGCAGTTCCCCTGGCCGTCCCGGGACAGCTGTAGTTCAGCCCCAGCATTTT.

The chain has TRBV2 and TRBJ1-2, with D unresolved. CDR1 and CDR2 from the germline V gene are SNHLY and FYNNEI. The V end lost 3 bases, the J end lost 4 bases, and 9 bases lay between the germline ends. CDR3 length: 13 residues. The DNA of the CDR3 is TGTGCCAGCAGTGACAGCGGGCTCTATGGCTACACCTTC. Protein product: CASSDSGLYGYTF.

The chain is built from TRBV6-1 and TRBJ2-7; possibly TRBD1 for D (6 bases). CDR1 is MNHNS and CDR2 is SASEGT in the germline V gene. Deletions cut 5 bases from V and 4 bases from J, with 15 bases between. The CDR3 totals 14 residues. Here the CDR3 DNA reads TGTGCCAGCAGTATACAGGGTGGGCAATACGAGCAGTACTTC. Translated: CASSIQGGQYEQYF.

The chain links TRBV19 to TRBJ2-7; 11 nucleotides align to TRBD1. The germline V gene has CDR1 LNHDA and CDR2 SQIVND (reference sequence). The V gene end was trimmed by 10 bases and the J gene end by 6 bases; junction bases not matched to a gene: 8. CDR3 length: 13 amino acids. DNA of the CDR3: TGTGCCACCACCCGGACAGGGGGCGGCGAGCAGTACTTC. Its protein product is CATTRTGGGEQYF. Complete variable domain (other parts from reference TRBV19 and TRBJ2-7): DGGITQSPKYLFRKEGQNVTLSCEQNLNHDAMYWYRQDPGQGLRLIYYSQIVNDFQKGDIAEGYSVSREKKESFPLTVTSAQKNPTAFYLCATTRTGGGEQYFGPGTRLTVT.

This clonotype was picked up many times. V usage is TRBV5-1 and J usage is TRBJ1-6; 7 bases align to TRBD1. There are 14 residues in the CDR3. Per the germline V gene, CDR1 is SGHRS and CDR2 is YFSETQ. The ends lost 5 bases at V and 9 bases at J; junction bases unmatched: 8. DNA for the CDR3: TGCGCCAGCAGGGGAGGGACAGCTAGTTCACCCCTCCACTTT. Its protein is CASRGGTASSPLHF. Together with reference TRBV5-1 and TRBJ1-6, the CDR3 gives the full variable domain: KAGVTQTPRYLIKTRGQQVTLSCSPISGHRSVSWYQQTPGQGLQFLFEYFSETQRNKGNFPGRFSGRQFSNSRSEMNVSTLELGDSALYLCASRGGTASSPLHFGNGTRLTVT.

The chain carries TRBV7-8 and TRBJ2-5, with D perhaps being TRBD1 or TRBD2 (5 bases each). Germline V gene lookup returns CDR1 SGHVS and CDR2 FQNEAQ. The CDR3 has 13 residues. With 5 bases removed from V and 8 bases from J, the gap between germline ends came to 15 bases. DNA for the CDR3: TGTGCCAGCAGCCAGGGAGAGACTACTACCCAGTACTTC. Amino acids: CASSQGETTTQYF.

On this clonotype itself: A read error may explain this, as a much larger clone is one base away. This sequence joins TRBV10-2 and TRBJ1-6, with D uncertain. Germline V gives CDR1 WSHSY, CDR2 SAAADI. This CDR3 spans 14 amino acids. The CDR3 region has the DNA TGTGCCAGCAGCCAAGGACGAGGATGGACACCCCTCCACTTT. This encodes CASSQGRGWTPLHF.

This clonotype was counted a few times. One end of the junction fails to match germline, which may point to a read error. V and J are TRBV5-1 and TRBJ2-2; 11 nucleotides align to TRBD2. The CDR3 length is 16 residues. Germline loops: CDR1 SGHRS, CDR2 YFSETQ. The chain's CDR3 is CASSRTSGGNTGELFF. CDR3 in DNA: TGTGCCAGCAGCCGAACTAGCGGGGGGAACACCGGGGAGCTGTTTTTT.

This clonotype turned up a few times. The chain is built from TRBV29-1 and TRBJ2-6, with D uncertain. Trimming shortened V by 6 bases and J by 0 bases, and 9 bases separated the two germline ends. CDR1 and CDR2 (germline): SQVTM, ANQGSEA. CDR3 length equals 14 residues. CDR3 in amino acids: CSVVQSSGANVLTF. The CDR3 DNA follows: TGCAGCGTGGTACAGAGCTCTGGGGCCAACGTCCTGACTTTC.

CDR3 in amino acids: CAWRDRAADTQYF. The CDR3 DNA follows: TGTGCCTGGAGGGACAGAGCGGCAGATACGCAGTATTTT. V and J are TRBV30 and TRBJ2-3; a weak D match, TRBD1 (6 bases). CDR3 length: 13 amino acids. V lost 3 bases, J lost 4 bases, and 11 bases lay in between. Germline values: CDR1 GTSNPN, CDR2 SVGIG (reference sequence).

This clonotype was observed a few times. The CDR3 sequence is CASVTGTSEKETQYF. The CDR3, as DNA: TGTGCCAGCGTGACCGGGACTAGCGAAAAAGAGACCCAGTACTTC. The V call is TRBV7-8, the J call TRBJ2-5; TRBD2 agrees at 10 bases. V trimming: 8 bases; J trimming: 3 bases; junction bases outside the gene matches: 9. This CDR3 has 15 amino acids. Germline CDR1 is SGHVS and CDR2 is FQNEAQ.

The CDR3 region is CASSQVELSYEQYF. The CDR3 bases are TGCGCCAGCAGCCAAGTCGAGCTCTCCTACGAGCAGTACTTC. The chain uses TRBV4-1 and TRBJ2-7; D is ambiguous. CDR3 length equals 14 residues. Germline V gives CDR1 MGHRA, CDR2 YSYEKL. The ends were cut back, 1 base at V and 0 bases at J, with 7 bases in the middle.

Remarks on this clonotype: An end of the junction differs from the germline gene, which may be a read error. This sequence joins TRBV5-1 and TRBJ2-7, with 7 bases fitting TRBD1. This CDR3 contains 18 residues. Germline CDR1 and CDR2: SGHRS and YFSETQ. The CDR3 protein is CASNVRDRQDAWADEQYF. CDR3 sequence (DNA): TGTGCCAGCAACGTGAGGGACAGACAGGATGCTTGGGCGGACGAGCAGTACTTC.

V and J are TRBV20-1 and TRBJ1-6; TRBD1 agrees at 11 bases. This CDR3 contains 14 residues. Germline lookup yields CDR1 DFQATT and CDR2 SNEGSKA (reference sequence). V lost 5 bases, J lost 6 bases, and 3 bases stayed unmatched. The CDR3: CSAADRGLNSPLHF. In DNA, the CDR3 is TGCAGTGCTGCGGACAGGGGGCTTAATTCACCCCTCCACTTT.

Only a few counts were recorded for this clonotype. The chain combines TRBV7-8 with TRBJ2-5; no definite D call. CDR1 SGHVS and CDR2 FQNEAQ come from the germline V gene. Trimming took 6 bases from V and 1 from J, leaving 9 bases between them. The CDR3 sequence is 13 residues long. In nucleotides, the CDR3 is TGTGCCAGCAGAAGAGAGACCCAAGAGACCCAGTACTTC. This codes for CASRRETQETQYF. Supplemented by reference TRBV7-8 and TRBJ2-5, the full variable domain reads GAGVSQSPRYKVAKRGQDVALRCDPISGHVSLFWYQQALGQGPEFLTYFQNEAQLDKSGLPSDRFFAERPEGSVSTLKIQRTQQEDSAVYLCASRRETQETQYFGPGTRLLVL.

A few counts support this clonotype. This rearrangement joins TRBV7-8 to TRBJ1-4; 7 bases agree with TRBD1. The CDR3 has 14 residues. The germline V gene encodes CDR1 SGHVS and CDR2 FQNEAQ. With 5 bases clipped from V and 4 bases from J, the junction kept 4 bases outside the gene matches. The CDR3 here is CASSRGTDNEKLFF. The CDR3 DNA sequence: TGTGCCAGCAGCCGCGGGACAGATAATGAAAAACTGTTTTTT.

This sequence joins TRBV29-1 and TRBJ2-5; D is possibly TRBD1 or TRBD2 (5 bases each). This CDR3 comprises 12 residues. Germline CDR1 is SQVTM and CDR2 is ANQGSEA. V dropped 3 bases and J dropped 10 bases, with 15 bases sitting between them. The CDR3 DNA is TGCAGCGTTGAGGGGACGGCCGGGTTCCAGTACTTC. It is translated as CSVEGTAGFQYF.

The chain has TRBV15 and TRBJ2-7; a possible D gene is TRBD2 (6 bases). Germline values: CDR1 LNHNV, CDR2 YYDKDF (reference sequence). V dropped 1 base and J dropped 3 bases, with 16 bases sitting between them. The CDR3 has 16 amino acids. The CDR3 region is CATSRAAGKGIYEQYF. CDR3 nucleotides: TGTGCCACCAGCAGAGCGGCGGGGAAAGGGATCTACGAGCAGTACTTC.